The entry that follows covers one TCR beta chain sequence. Its target antigen remains unknown. A read error may account for a junction end that differs from germline. Sequences LNHDA (CDR1) and SQIVND (CDR2) are obtained from the germline V gene (reference sequence). CDR3 length: 12 amino acids, cysteine to phenylalanine. Left in the record is the CDR3 DNA by itself, 36 bases read in frame from the first base. These data belong to a study of T cells in Graves' hyperthyroidism and ophthalmopathy (dated by TCRdb to the late 2010s). For the study in its entirety: A discovery cohort of fewer than 110 patients, 43 with Graves' ophthalmopathy and 57 with stable Graves' hyperthyroidism, was used to find distinguishing TCR V-J signatures. The study also compared thyroid tissue and blood T-cell repertoires from 6 or 7 Graves' hyperthyroidism patients. The 75 to 100 discovery patients were randomly divided into training and test sets at a 7:3 ratio. The paper describes TCR Vbeta CDR3 sequencing of about 140 peripheral blood samples, made up of about 40 ophthalmopathy patients, 70 to 75 hyperthyroidism patients and around 17 progressor patients. Following sampling, methimazole starting at 30 mg daily was given to hyperthyroidism patients, and high-dose intravenous methylprednisolone was given to ophthalmopathy patients. Prospective prediction of ophthalmopathy was tested in an independent validation cohort of 18 to 20 hyperthyroidism patients and some 17 patients who later progressed to ophthalmopathy.

The study excluded patients with uncontrolled infections, other autoimmune diseases, pregnancy or lactation. Diagnoses were established on the basis of clinical symptoms, serum thyroxine and TRAb, thyroid ultrasound, and orbital computed tomography. Trizol reagent was used to extract total RNA, and RNA quality was then checked on an Agilent 2100 Bioanalyzer. Broad study findings and their caveats: Most expanded thyroid clonotypes (frequency above 0.001) were also detected in blood, suggesting blood repertoires may reflect thyroid immune responses. No statistical method was used to fix the sample size in advance, and group allocation was not hidden from the investigators. In validation, the model predicted progression to ophthalmopathy a median of approximately 6.6 months before onset, with roughly 70% sensitivity and 72.22% specificity. In cross-validation, a model built on a 13 V-J signature told ophthalmopathy apart from stable hyperthyroidism with about 90% sensitivity and around 83% specificity, and in testing the same model reached 80%/75%.

Amplification of TCR beta CDR3 regions was carried out from RNA transcripts. The TCR CDR3 was subjected to a first round of RT-PCR using the HTBI primer set and the Qiagen OneStep RT-PCR kit. Libraries were constructed in a second round of multiplex PCR, after which size selection and purification were performed. Paired-end sequencing of the libraries was performed with 100 bp reads on an Illumina HiSeq2000. The paper's processing steps were these. SOAPnuke was used to process the raw data, removing reads that contained adapters or uncalled bases, had a mean Phred below 15, or lacked an exact match to the constant primer or identifier. COPE v1.2.5 was used to merge high-quality paired reads, and clonotypes were defined as unique nucleotide sequences. Clonotypes were aligned to IMGT TRBV, TRBD and TRBJ reference segments using MiTCR v1.1. The analysis included only V-J combinations with a frequency above 0.0001, which together covered 98% to 99.2% of the repertoires. A TCS score was defined as the ratio between F50 (clonal expansion) and ExV (chaos), using BLOSUM62-based TCRdist between CDR3 peptides within each V-J. Welch's t-statistics and random forest reduced roughly 540 V-J features to some 14, which were used in a naive Bayes classifier (R e1071). The Morisita-Horn index was used to measure how similar the thyroid and blood repertoires were. TCRdb reworked the public reads: Q25 trimming with fastp, MiXCR clone assembly, productive beta chains retained. Rows with a matching CDR3 protein are joined into one entry that keeps the most common DNA and genes. TCRdb, not the original authors, processed these V and J calls. The sample table contains hundreds of thousands of distinct CDR3 sequences; only one count was recorded for about 45% of them. More than 7% of the sample rests with the top ten.

This clonotype originated in an adult man with Graves' disease, either hyperthyroidism or ophthalmopathy (not recorded which). Sequencing was carried out using peripheral blood or thyroid tissue (not recorded which). The chain uses TRBV19 and TRBJ2-7, with the D call tentatively TRBD1 or TRBD2, each fitting 5 bases. The base sequence is TGTGCCAGTGGAACAGGAGCGGTCGAGCAGCACTTC. Its protein is CASGTGAVEQHF. The entire variable domain, with the stretches around the CDR3 drawn from the reference TRBV19 and TRBJ2-7 proteins, is DGGITQSPKYLFRKEGQNVTLSCEQNLNHDAMYWYRQDPGQGLRLIYYSQIVNDFQKGDIAEGYSVSREKKESFPLTVTSAQKNPTAFYLCASGTGAVEQHFGPGTRLTVT.